This T cell receptor beta chain was documented in a study of blood T cell repertoires in COVID-19. Study as a whole: The United States, Italy and Spain were the sources of the acute and convalescent COVID-19 samples.

TCRdb's copy holds only in-frame clones and misses some; the assay was immunoSEQ multiplex PCR. The repertoire holds more than 250,000 clones, with just over 85% as singletons. The CDR3 is 13 residues long. Germline-derived CDR1 and CDR2 are SQVTM and ANQGSEA. Trimming took off 3 bases at V and 8 bases at J, with 16 bases between the two ends. The J gene is TRBJ1-2, the V gene TRBV29-1; no definite D call. The clonotype was recovered from a young woman who had recovered from COVID-19. Sequenced input: PBMCs or T cells enriched from blood (not recorded which). The CDR3 reads CSVEEGSYGGYTF. In nucleotides, the CDR3 is TGCAGCGTTGAGGAGGGAAGCTACGGGGGCTACACCTTC.